The rows below give T cell receptor beta chains drawn from one sample of a study of shared clonotypes between healthy human individuals. Measured with immunoSEQ multiplex PCR; TCRdb has only the in-frame clones, and not every one. The table includes 2 million to 2.5 million clones, around 96% detected once. Sequencing was carried out using naive CD8+ T cells sorted from blood. Every receptor here comes from a man aged 18 to 29 in good health. Both conserved end residues are part of each CDR3. The D gene is left open where the match is weak. Size is stated for part of the rows, as once, few or many counts, or as a class when the clone is expanded.

v_call,clone_size,d_call,j_call,cdr3_aa,cdr3_nt
TRBV7-9,-,-,TRBJ1-1,CASSRRETEAFF,TGTGCCAGCAGCCGGAGGGAAACTGAAGCTTTCTTT
TRBV11-3,-,-,TRBJ2-2,CASSWTRTGELFF,TGTGCCAGCAGCTGGACACGGACCGGGGAGCTGTTTTTT
TRBV27,-,-,TRBJ1-5,CASSLISTTQPQHF,TGTGCCAGCAGTCTCATCTCGACAACCCAGCCCCAGCATTTT
TRBV2,-,-,TRBJ2-3,CASSELQGGHTDTQYF,TGTGCCAGCAGTGAGCTCCAGGGGGGGCATACAGATACGCAGTATTTT
TRBV27,-,-,TRBJ1-1,CASSFGSNTEAFF,TGTGCCAGCAGTTTTGGCAGCAACACTGAAGCTTTCTTT
TRBV29-1,once,-,TRBJ2-7,CSVITGQQSSYEQYF,TGCAGCGTTATCACTGGACAGCAAAGCTCCTACGAGCAGTACTTC
TRBV13,-,-,TRBJ2-5,CASSLDREKTQYF,TGTGCCAGCAGCTTGGACCGAGAAAAGACCCAGTACTTC
TRBV5-1,-,TRBD2,TRBJ2-2,CASTPSWGGGTGELFF,TGCGCCAGTACCCCCTCGTGGGGGGGTGGAACCGGGGAGCTGTTTTTT
TRBV9,-,-,TRBJ2-7,CASSSGGLPYEQYF,TGTGCCAGCAGCTCCGGGGGACTGCCGTACGAGCAGTACTTC
TRBV18,-,TRBD1,TRBJ2-7,CASSPPPGDSPYEQYF,TGTGCCAGCTCACCACCTCCCGGGGACAGCCCCTACGAGCAGTACTTC
TRBV9,-,-,TRBJ1-1,CASSVGGANTEAFF,TGTGCCAGCAGCGTAGGGGGTGCGAACACTGAAGCTTTCTTT
TRBV6-1,few,-,TRBJ2-2,CASSYGGELFF,TGTGCCAGCAGTTACGGGGGGGAGCTGTTTTTT
TRBV27,-,-,TRBJ2-7,CASSPNTYEQYF,TGTGCCAGCAGTCCCAATACCTACGAGCAGTACTTC
TRBV5-4,-,-,TRBJ1-1,CASSWRGTTEAFF,TGTGCCAGCAGCTGGCGGGGGACCACTGAAGCTTTCTTT
TRBV27,-,-,TRBJ2-7,CASSWGTFYEQYF,TGTGCCAGCAGTTGGGGGACATTCTACGAGCAGTACTTC
TRBV5-5,once,-,TRBJ2-7,CASSFVSGPYEQYF,TGTGCCAGCAGCTTTGTATCAGGCCCCTACGAGCAGTACTTC
TRBV9,-,-,TRBJ2-7,CASSPMVASYEQYF,TGTGCCAGCAGCCCCATGGTAGCATCCTACGAGCAGTACTTC
TRBV27,-,-,TRBJ2-7,CASSLLGASYEQYF,TGTGCCAGCAGTTTATTGGGGGCCTCCTACGAGCAGTACTTC
TRBV7-9,-,-,TRBJ1-1,CASSLEVPARDEAFF,TGTGCCAGCAGCTTAGAGGTTCCGGCGAGGGATGAAGCTTTCTTT
TRBV7-9,-,-,TRBJ1-2,CASSLAGLPDYGYTF,TGTGCCAGCAGCTTGGCCGGACTGCCCGACTATGGCTACACCTTC
TRBV4-1,once,TRBD2,TRBJ2-5,CASSQDGGEGDYQETQYF,TGCGCCAGCAGCCAAGACGGGGGGGAGGGCGATTATCAAGAGACCCAGTACTTC
TRBV7-6,-,-,TRBJ2-7,CASSLGALGNEQYF,TGTGCCAGCAGCTTAGGGGCCCTAGGAAACGAGCAGTACTTC
TRBV28,-,-,TRBJ2-1,CASSFVRGDEQFF,TGTGCCAGCAGTTTCGTAAGAGGGGATGAGCAGTTCTTC